The entry below describes one TCR beta chain. Its antigen is not known. CDR1 and CDR2 from the germline V gene are SGHRS and YFSETQ. The CDR3 consists of 15 residues. V was cut by 0 bases and J by 1 base, with 10 bases left in between. Separate from the roughly 730-subject first cohort, the approximately 120-subject validation cohort was the one that the donors belonged to. These data are taken from a study of cytomegalovirus exposure and HLA in healthy donors. Background on the study: The 100 to 150 validation repertoires used the same platform as the 550 to 750 first-cohort repertoires, a later analysis reported.

Whole-study findings and limits: Researchers counted approximately 160 TCR beta chains as cytomegalovirus-associated. That first-cohort TCR clusters tended to co-occur in the approximately 110 validation repertoires was found in a later analysis.

The data were produced by immunoSEQ multiplex PCR, yet TCRdb's version contains in-frame clones alone and is incomplete. The sample has 75,000 to 90,000 clones, 85% to 95% seen once. Material: PBMCs. The chain employs TRBV5-1 and TRBJ1-1; D unclear. The sequence derives from a woman under 30 in good health and CMV-seronegative. CDR3 sequence (DNA): TGCGCCAGCAGCTTGGGGCATACCCAGAACACTGAAGCTTTCTTT. This encodes CASSLGHTQNTEAFF.